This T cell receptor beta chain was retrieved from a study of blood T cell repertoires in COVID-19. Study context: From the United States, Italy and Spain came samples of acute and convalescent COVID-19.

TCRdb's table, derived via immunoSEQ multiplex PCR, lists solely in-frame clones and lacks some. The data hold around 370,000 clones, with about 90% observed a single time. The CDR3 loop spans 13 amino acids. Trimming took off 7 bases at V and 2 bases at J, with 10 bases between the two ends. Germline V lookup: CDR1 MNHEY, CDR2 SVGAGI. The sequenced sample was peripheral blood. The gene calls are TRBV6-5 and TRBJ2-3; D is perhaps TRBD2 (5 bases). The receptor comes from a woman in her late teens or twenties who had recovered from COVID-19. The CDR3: CASTDYSTDTQYF. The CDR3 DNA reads TGTGCCAGCACCGACTATTCCACAGATACGCAGTATTTT.